This T cell receptor (beta chain) was identified during a study of post-analysis software for immune sequencing data. Across the whole study: Disease trajectories encompassed relapsing-remitting, secondary progressive and progressive-relapsing multiple sclerosis. Notes on the study in general: Controls showed lower frequencies than patients for five TRBV segments, and TRBV5-6, TRBV5-1 and TRBV20-1 were among these. The study found significantly lower normalized Chao1 diversity in multiple sclerosis patients than in controls. Analysis by F measure revealed that same-batch samples clustered strongly together.

CDR1 and CDR2 (germline): SGHVS, FNYEAQ. There are 14 residues in the CDR3. The TCR beta cDNA libraries contained unique molecular identifiers. One entry per CDR3 protein results from TCRdb running MiXCR on the PCR reads. The sample carries approximately 570,000 distinct CDR3 sequences, 44% recorded once. A word on this clonotype: Its antigen is as yet unknown.

The clonotype was recovered from a girl between 10 and 17 years old with multiple sclerosis. Input material: blood. V is TRBV7-6 and J is TRBJ2-5, with D maybe TRBD2 (6 bases). The closer fit of TRBJ2-7 to the DNA end suggests the J call may be wrong. The CDR3 here is CASSFRAGGYEQYF. The CDR3 DNA reads as TGTGCCAGCAGCTTTAGAGCGGGCGGCTACGAGCAGTACTTC.